Following are 14 T cell receptor beta chains from one sample sequenced in a study of blood T cells in healthy people across ages. The use of a sample-barcoded 5' primer and a J-beta primer mix characterized a second PCR of roughly 6 to 11 cycles. TCRdb re-analysed the 5' RACE reads in MiXCR, keeping a single row per CDR3 protein. This sample yields hundreds of thousands of distinct CDR3 sequences, of which about 62% are seen a single time; around a quarter belongs to the top ten. The sample was blood. Source of these receptors: a young man in good health.

The chain combines TRBV12-3 or TRBV12-4 with TRBJ2-7; 7 bases are a match to TRBD1. Losses at the gene ends were 6 bases for V and 1 base for J; bases not matched to a gene: 6. The CDR3 is made up of 14 amino acids. CDR3 bases: TGTGCCAGCAGCCGGGACAGCATATCCTACGAGCAGTACTTC. Translating it yields CASSRDSISYEQYF.

This clonotype was picked up a small number of times. This rearrangement joins TRBV15 to TRBJ2-3, with unresolved D. The V gene's germline CDR1 is LNHNV and CDR2 YYDKDF (reference sequence). This CDR3 region has 12 residues. Trimming cost V 0 bases and J 13 bases, with 11 bases left between them. The CDR3 DNA follows: TGTGCCACCAGCAGAGACGGCCGTGGAGAGTATTTT. Protein: CATSRDGRGEYF.

At least ten counts were recorded for this clonotype. This rearrangement joins TRBV12-3 or TRBV12-4 to TRBJ2-7, with D possibly TRBD1 on 5 matching bases. Between the trimmed V and J ends, which lost 0 bases and 6 bases, there was a span of 9 bases. The length of the CDR3 is 13 residues. DNA for the CDR3: TGTGCCAGCAGTTTAGCGACAGCTTCCGAGCAGTACTTC. It translates to CASSLATASEQYF.

This clonotype occurred a few times. The chain joins TRBV2 to TRBJ1-6; D ambiguous. The V end was cut by 4 bases, the J end by 7 bases, with 11 bases between. Germline lookup yields CDR1 SNHLY and CDR2 FYNNEI. CDR3 length equals 14 residues. For the CDR3, the DNA is TGTGCCAGCAGTGTCTCCCTCCAAAATTCACCCCTCCACTTT. Translating it yields CASSVSLQNSPLHF.

This chain joins TRBV12-3 or TRBV12-4 and TRBJ2-1; 7 positions agree with TRBD2. Trimming removed 2 bases from V and 2 bases from J; junction bases left unmatched: 3. This CDR3 contains 15 residues. The CDR3 DNA reads TGTGCCAGCAGTTTATGGGGGGGTACCTACAATGAGCAGTTCTTC. The encoded protein is CASSLWGGTYNEQFF.

The V gene is TRBV2, the J gene TRBJ2-7; no definite D call. The germline gives CDR1 SNHLY, CDR2 FYNNEI. The CDR3 spans 12 residues. Trimming pared 7 bases from V and 1 base from J, leaving 8 bases between. CDR3 nucleotides: TGTGCCAGCACCTGGCGGTCCTACGAGCAGTACTTC. It translates to CASTWRSYEQYF.

V usage is TRBV7-2 and J usage is TRBJ1-6; TRBD1 might be the D (6 bases). CDR1 is SGHTA, CDR2 FQGNSA, per germline. Trimming took off 0 bases at V and 9 bases at J, with 12 bases between the two ends. The CDR3 loop spans 15 amino acids. Written as DNA, the CDR3 is TGTGCCAGCAGCTTAGCCCAGGGGCCGGGTTCACCCCTCCACTTT. Translation: CASSLAQGPGSPLHF.

This clonotype was recorded a few times. A junction end diverges from the germline sequence, so it may reflect a read error. The chain combines TRBV27 with TRBJ2-4, with 11 bases lining up with TRBD2. The CDR3 consists of 13 residues. Germline V gives CDR1 MNHEY, CDR2 SMNVEV (reference sequence). DNA for the CDR3: TGTGCCAGCAGTCTATCGCGACTAGCGGGGAAGTACTTC. The encoded protein is CASSLSRLAGKYF.

This clonotype was picked up one time. V usage is TRBV4-3 and J usage is TRBJ1-6, with D possibly TRBD1 on 6 matching bases. The CDR3 has 17 amino acids. V lost 4 bases, J lost 5 bases, and 18 bases lay in between. Germline V gives CDR1 LGHNA, CDR2 YSLEER. In DNA form, the CDR3 reads TGCGCCAGCAGCCTAACCCCGCGGGGGGCAAATAATTCACCCCTCCACTTT. Translation gives CASSLTPRGANNSPLHF.

J is TRBJ2-5 and V is TRBV12-3 or TRBV12-4; 10 bases fit TRBD1. The CDR3 is made up of 15 amino acids. J lost 5 bases, V lost 5 bases, and 8 bases had no gene match. The CDR3 nucleotides are TGTGCCAGCAGTCCCGGGACAGGGGAAACGGAGACCCAGTACTTC. Translated: CASSPGTGETETQYF.

This clonotype was found a few times. The chain employs TRBV2 and TRBJ1-5; the D gene is possibly TRBD1 (6 bases). V was trimmed by 4 bases and J by 2 bases, leaving 9 bases between them. The CDR3 runs to 14 residues. Germline CDR1 and CDR2: SNHLY and FYNNEI. The CDR3 loop reads CASSGPGGNQPQHF. Written as DNA, the CDR3 is TGTGCCAGCAGTGGACCAGGGGGCAATCAGCCCCAGCATTTT.

This CDR3 is CASSDWYNEQFF. CDR3 DNA sequence: TGTGCCAGCAGTGACTGGTACAATGAGCAGTTCTTC. This chain joins TRBV6-5 and TRBJ2-1; D remains unclear. Deletions cut 5 bases from V and 4 bases from J, with 6 bases between. CDR1 and CDR2 from the germline V gene are MNHEY and SVGAGI. The CDR3 extends over 12 amino acids.

As to this clonotype: At one end the junction does not follow the germline gene, possibly because of a read error. The rearrangement uses TRBV5-8 and TRBJ2-1; 8 bases match TRBD2. The germline V gene has CDR1 SGHTS and CDR2 YDEGEE. The CDR3 extends over 17 amino acids. In DNA form, the CDR3 reads TGTGCCAGCAGCTTAGAGCGGGGGTCCTCTTCCTACAAGGAGCAGTTCTTC. Its protein is CASSLERGSSSYKEQFF. Full variable domain (outside the CDR3, taken from reference TRBV5-8 and TRBJ2-1): EAGVTQSPTHLIKTRGQQATLRCSPISGHTSVYWYQQALGLGLQFLLWYDEGEERNRGNFPPRFSGRQFPNYSSELNVNALELEDSALYLCASSLERGSSSYKEQFFGPGTRLTVL.

This clonotype has only a few counts. The chain couples TRBV20-1 to TRBJ2-1; possibly TRBD1 or TRBD2 for D (5 bases each). V lost 6 bases, J lost 5 bases, and 14 bases lay in between. The CDR3 sequence is 13 residues long. Per germline, CDR1 DFQATT and CDR2 SNEGSKA (reference sequence). CDR3 DNA: TGCAGTGCGGGACCGTCGGGGAACAATGAGCAGTTCTTC. Translated: CSAGPSGNNEQFF.